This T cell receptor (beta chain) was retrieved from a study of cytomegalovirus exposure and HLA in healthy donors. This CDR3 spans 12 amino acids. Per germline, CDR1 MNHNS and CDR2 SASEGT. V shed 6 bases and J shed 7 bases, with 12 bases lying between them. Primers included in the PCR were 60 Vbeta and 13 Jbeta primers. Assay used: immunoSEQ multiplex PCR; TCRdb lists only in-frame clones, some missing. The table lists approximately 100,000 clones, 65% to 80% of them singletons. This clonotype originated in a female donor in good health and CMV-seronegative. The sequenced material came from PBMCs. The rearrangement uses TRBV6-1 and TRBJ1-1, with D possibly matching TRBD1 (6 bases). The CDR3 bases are TGTGCCAGCAGACAGGGAGGGAGTGAAGCTTTCTTT. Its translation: CASRQGGSEAFF.